This record concerns one TCR beta chain sequence. What it binds is not known. The sample belongs to a study of blood T cells in healthy people across ages. General observations from the study: When set beside aged donors, long-lived donors presented more naive CD4+ cells and higher diversity. The unsorted PBMCs prevented any conclusive comparison of naive versus antigen-experienced cells.

Total RNA was extracted at no less than 5.5 micrograms per sample. The CDR3 is made up of 14 amino acids. V lost 3 bases and J 10 bases, leaving 22 bases between the germline ends. Germline CDR1 is DFQATT and CDR2 is SNEGSKA (reference sequence). A second PCR of about 7 to 12 cycles used a sample-barcoded 5' primer and a J-beta primer mix. From the 5' RACE reads, TCRdb called clonotypes with MiXCR, one entry per CDR3 protein. This sample has about a million distinct CDR3 sequences, with roughly half found just once. V gene TRBV20-1 combines with J gene TRBJ2-7; no reliable D call. What was sequenced was blood. The receptor's source is a woman aged 55-69 years in good health. The CDR3 DNA is TGCAGTGCTAGCGGGCGTGGTTCAGGAGACGCCCAGTACTTC. It is translated as CSASGRGSGDAQYF.